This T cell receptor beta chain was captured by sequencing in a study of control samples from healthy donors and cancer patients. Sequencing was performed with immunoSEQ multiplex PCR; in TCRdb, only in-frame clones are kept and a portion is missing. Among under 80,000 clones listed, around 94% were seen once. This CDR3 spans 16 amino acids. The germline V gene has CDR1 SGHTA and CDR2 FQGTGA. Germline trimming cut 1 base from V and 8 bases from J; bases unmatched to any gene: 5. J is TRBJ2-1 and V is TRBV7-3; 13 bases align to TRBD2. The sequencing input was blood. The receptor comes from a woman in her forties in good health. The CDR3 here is CASSLMTSGGPYEQFF. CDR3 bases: TGTGCCAGCAGCTTAATGACTAGCGGGGGGCCCTATGAGCAGTTCTTC.